This TCR beta chain is from a study of glioma-infiltrating T cells after dendritic cell vaccination. Notes on the study in general: TCR clonality showed no direct relationship with survival.

Trimming took 4 bases from V and 3 from J, leaving 7 bases between them. The CDR3 has 13 residues. CDR1 and CDR2 (germline): SNHLY, FYNNEI. Patients had residual fresh-frozen tumor tissue and more than two years of survival data. This clone was seen more than once but under ten times. Its specificity is unknown. The immunoSEQ assay amplified TCRB CDR3 from up to roughly 2 ug DNA. TCRdb's table, derived via immunoSEQ multiplex PCR, lists solely in-frame clones and lacks some. The data hold tens of thousands of clones, with about 80% observed a single time. The specimen comprised blood, sampled before dendritic cell vaccination. This receptor was identified in a human donor with glioblastoma. The chain recombines TRBV2 with TRBJ1-5; no reliable D call. In DNA, the CDR3 is TGTGCCAGCAGTGGGCAGAACAATCAGCCCCAGCATTTT. This translates into CASSGQNNQPQHF.